Sequencing of this T cell receptor beta chain was carried out in a study of vaccination and CD4 T cells after COVID-19 (dated by TCRdb to about 2022). Background on the whole study: Every convalescent patient had a positive nasal swab PCR test for SARS-CoV-2, with mild disease in several patients and severe disease in one. Six males and four females were included in the convalescent cohort, with two Hispanic individuals, seven Caucasians, two Asians and one multiracial person represented. Post-COVID blood samples from convalescent patients were collected a median of approximately 93 days after diagnosis, with a range of roughly 30 to 170 days. Two doses of either the Pfizer-BioNTech BNT162b2 vaccine (n=8) or the Moderna mRNA-1273 vaccine (n=2) were administered to participants. Post-vaccine blood samples were collected a median of approximately 72 days after the second vaccine dose, ranging from roughly 14 to 241 days. In nine to eleven COVID-19 convalescent patients and 4 infection-naive healthy vaccine recipients, researchers compared the spike-specific CD4+ TCR repertoire from before mRNA vaccination with the repertoire from after. As controls, cultures received a CEFX viral epitope pool (the positive control), an HIV-1 Nef peptide pool (the negative control), or no peptide at all. For stimulating the cultures, overlapping spike peptide pools were used, derived from SARS-CoV-2 as well as from the common cold coronaviruses HCoV-NL63, HCoV-OC43 and HCoV-229E.

A distance of 14 bases separates the germline ends of V and J, which lose 5 bases and 9 bases respectively. In the germline V gene, CDR1 corresponds to SGHVS and CDR2 to FNYEAQ. From the cysteine through the phenylalanine, the CDR3 covers 12 amino acids. The retained sequence is limited to the CDR3, 36 bases, with the frame set at the first base. According to the study, the label for this sample's treatment or condition signals: roughly 10-day PBMC culture with coronavirus spike peptide pools or control peptides (ViraFEST assay). To expand antigen-specific T cells with peptide pools and then pick out the expanded clonotypes through TCR sequencing, the study relied on the ViraFEST assay. Positive SARS-CoV-2 PCR tests in the convalescent patients dated from March to December 2020, before Alpha, Beta and Delta variants emerged in the United States. Some 2 million PBMCs per well were cultured in IMDM with approximately 5% human AB serum and roughly 9.3 IU/ml IL-2, plus 10 ug/ml peptide pools. Half of the culture medium was replaced with fresh IL-2-containing medium on days 3 and 7. Once the cells had been in culture for ten to eleven days, the EasySep CD4+ T cell isolation kit was used to isolate CD4+ T cells by negative selection. PBMCs were separated from whole blood using Ficoll-Paque Plus gradient centrifugation and then either used fresh or cryopreserved at -140C. Each culture condition was generally run in triplicate wells.

Note on this clonotype: What this receptor recognizes is not known. Base qualities are not at hand, and no much larger clone is one base apart.

What the work shows at the level of the full study, not this receptor alone: In convalescent patients, a median approximately 86% of post-vaccine SARS-CoV-2-reactive clones were detected only after vaccination, suggesting vaccine-specific priming. Only a relatively small number of convalescent patients were included in the study, and early timepoints following natural infection were not analyzed. Of the vaccine-specific clones in convalescent patients, 304 of 307, or nearly all, reacted only to SARS-CoV-2 spike and did not cross-react with common cold coronaviruses. Although the median number of SARS-CoV-2-reactive clonotypes went up from some 23 after infection to more than 30 after vaccination, the increase was not significant.

Libraries came from PCR. TCR sequencing of DNA from cultured CD4+ T cells used the Oncomine TCR Beta short-read assay at the Johns Hopkins FTIC core. Genomic DNA was extracted from the cultured CD4+ T cells with the QIAamp micro DNA kit. The Oncomine TCR Beta libraries from cultured CD4+ T cells were pooled using unique dual indexes and then sequenced on an Illumina iSeq 100. The source study handled its data this way. Non-productive sequences were removed, and CDR3s not starting with C, not ending with F or W, or shorter than 7 amino acids were discarded. Antigen-specific clonotypes were identified using the MANAFEST web application through comparison of peptide-stimulated wells with reference and other culture wells. For a clone to be called positive, the clone needed an FDR below 0.05, an odds ratio above 5, and a productive frequency above 0.1% in at least two of three replicate wells. Clonotypes that were significantly expanded in both SARS-CoV-2 spike wells and at least one common cold coronavirus spike condition were defined as cross-reactive. Using R version 3.6.1, CDR3 homology was evaluated through Levenshtein distances (stringdist) along with unrooted phylogenetic trees (ape). TCRdb handled the public reads itself, with Q25 trimming in fastp and clone calling in MiXCR, and kept productive beta chains. Entries that share a CDR3 protein sequence are merged under the most common genes and DNA. These V and J calls rely on TCRdb rather than the paper's analysis. The table for this sample lists tens of thousands of distinct CDR3 sequences; roughly 34% of them were counted only once. Of the sample, 4.5% to 5% falls within the top ten clones.

The clonotype originates from a human donor who had recovered from COVID-19. Recombination joined TRBV7-6 with TRBJ2-7, with TRBD2 tentatively as D gene (7 bases match). The specimen comprised CD4+ T cells from blood, cultured in vitro, sampled before SARS-CoV-2 vaccination. The DNA reads TGTGCCAGCAGCGTAACGGGGGGCCCGCAGTACTTC. Translated, it reads CASSVTGGPQYF.